What follows are 22 T cell receptor beta chains derived from one specimen sequenced in a study of shared clonotypes between healthy human individuals. Here immunoSEQ multiplex PCR was the method, and the copy in TCRdb shows in-frame clones only, minus some. In the table there are around 600,000 clones, roughly 97% of which are singletons. Sequencing used naive CD4+ T cells sorted from blood. Subset: CD45RA+ positively selected. These receptors all come from a woman between 25 and 40 years old in good health.

The rearrangement joins TRBV6-6 to TRBJ2-7; TRBD1 might be the D (6 bases). This CDR3 region has 13 residues. CDR1 is MNHNY and CDR2 is SVGAGI in the germline V gene (reference sequence). Trimming took off 6 bases at V and 1 base at J, with 10 bases between the two ends. The CDR3 sequence is CASRPGVSYEQYF. The DNA for the CDR3 is TGTGCCAGCAGGCCAGGGGTGTCCTACGAGCAGTACTTC.

The V gene is TRBV4-1, the J gene TRBJ1-1; D not resolved. Trimming left V 0 bases short and J 5 bases short, with 13 bases between. The CDR3 contains 15 residues. Germline CDR1 is MGHRA and CDR2 is YSYEKL. CDR3 region: CASSQEFPARTEAFF. The CDR3 coding sequence is TGCGCCAGCAGCCAAGAATTTCCCGCGCGGACTGAAGCTTTCTTT.

The chain is built from TRBV29-1 and TRBJ2-7; 11 bases align to TRBD1. Per germline, CDR1 SQVTM and CDR2 ANQGSEA. The ends lost 3 bases at V and 6 bases at J; junction bases unmatched: 7. This CDR3 contains 14 residues. CDR3 protein: CSVEVGQGVFEQYF. CDR3 bases: TGCAGCGTTGAGGTGGGACAGGGGGTTTTCGAGCAGTACTTC.

V and J are TRBV6-5 and TRBJ2-1, with TRBD2 identical over 15 bases. Trimming took 8 bases from V and 8 from J; bases not matched to a gene: 1. Germline V CDR1 and CDR2: MNHEY, SVGAGI. This CDR3 is 13 amino acids long. Here the CDR3 DNA reads TGTGCCAGCGGACTAGCGGGAGGGCATGAGCAGTTCTTC. This translates into CASGLAGGHEQFF.

The V gene is TRBV7-2, the J gene TRBJ2-5; D gene uncertain. The J call may be incorrect, as the DNA end agrees better with TRBJ2-7. The CDR3 contains 14 residues. CDR1 and CDR2 (germline): SGHTA, FQGNSA. CDR3 sequence reads: CASSFSVGAYEQYF. CDR3 coding DNA: TGTGCCAGCAGCTTCTCAGTTGGGGCCTACGAGCAGTACTTC.

The genes are TRBV5-1 and TRBJ2-3; unclear D gene. The length of the CDR3 is 14 residues. Trimming took off 2 bases at V and 6 bases at J, with 13 bases between the two ends. Germline V CDR1 and CDR2: SGHRS, YFSETQ. The CDR3 spells CASSFGQRVDTQYF. As DNA, the CDR3 is TGCGCCAGCAGCTTCGGGCAGCGAGTGGATACGCAGTATTTT.

The chain recombines TRBV28 with TRBJ1-2; D is perhaps TRBD1 (5 bases). Germline loops: CDR1 MDHEN, CDR2 SYDVKM. The length of the CDR3 is 12 residues. Trimming took 6 bases from V and 7 from J, leaving 12 bases between them. This CDR3 is CASRLSGGGYTF. CDR3 bases: TGTGCCAGCAGGCTATCCGGGGGTGGCTACACCTTC.

The J gene is TRBJ2-3, the V gene TRBV2; no reliable D call. Germline values: CDR1 SNHLY, CDR2 FYNNEI. This CDR3 comprises 14 residues. The V gene lost 5 bases and the J gene lost 1 base, with 10 bases spanning the gap. CDR3 DNA: TGTGCCAGCAGTACCCGGCTTGGCACAGATACGCAGTATTTT. Translation: CASSTRLGTDTQYF.

The rearrangement links TRBV14 to TRBJ2-1; D might be TRBD2 (6 bases). Trimming left V 0 bases short and J 7 bases short, with 10 bases between. The CDR3 runs 14 residues. The germline V gene has CDR1 SGHDN and CDR2 FVKESK. The CDR3 region has the DNA TGTGCCAGCAGCCAAGATTTACTAGCAAATGAGCAGTTCTTC. This codes for CASSQDLLANEQFF.

The chain combines TRBV4-1 with TRBJ2-2; 9 bases agree with TRBD2. With 8 bases clipped from V and 5 bases from J, the junction kept 12 bases outside the gene matches. The CDR3 contains 16 residues. The germline V gene has CDR1 MGHRA and CDR2 YSYEKL. CDR3 nucleotide sequence: TGCGCCAGCGGCTGGTGGCGGGAGGGCCGGACCGGGGAGCTGTTTTTT. Its translation: CASGWWREGRTGELFF.

This chain uses TRBV6-1 with TRBJ1-1; 7 nucleotides line up with TRBD1. The germline V gene has CDR1 MNHNS and CDR2 SASEGT. This CDR3 contains 14 residues. V lost 6 bases to trimming and J lost 7 bases; unmatched junction nucleotides: 11. CDR3 bases: TGTGCCAGCAGGCATGACAGGGTGTGGGATGAAGCTTTCTTT. This encodes CASRHDRVWDEAFF.

This clone was picked up one time. This chain uses TRBV7-2 with TRBJ2-5; TRBD1 matches 7 bases. The length of the CDR3 is 14 residues. Trimming took 5 bases from V and 2 from J; bases not matched to a gene: 5. Germline loops: CDR1 SGHTA, CDR2 FQGNSA. The CDR3 loop reads CASSLGTVQETQYF. The CDR3 DNA reads as TGTGCCAGCAGCCTTGGGACAGTACAAGAGACCCAGTACTTC.

The gene calls are TRBV27 and TRBJ2-2; D could derive from TRBD1 or TRBD2 (5 bases each). V dropped 3 bases and J dropped 4 bases, with 12 bases sitting between them. CDR1 and CDR2 from the germline V gene are MNHEY and SMNVEV (reference sequence). The CDR3 loop spans 15 amino acids. The CDR3 nucleotides are TGTGCCAGCAGTTTGTGGACACTAGGCACCGGGGAGCTGTTTTTT. Protein sequence: CASSLWTLGTGELFF.

The chain combines TRBV28 with TRBJ1-2; TRBD1 aligns across 7 bases. The J segment lost 5 bases and the V segment lost 5 bases, leaving 14 bases of the junction unmatched. Germline V CDR1 and CDR2: MDHEN, SYDVKM. The CDR3 covers 16 residues. Here the CDR3 DNA reads TGTGCCAGCAGTCAAGATATACAGGGGAGTTTTTATGGCTACACCTTC. Encoded protein: CASSQDIQGSFYGYTF.

The chain joins TRBV9 to TRBJ2-1, with TRBD2 matching over 11 bases. This CDR3 has 16 amino acids. CDR1 and CDR2 from the germline V gene are SGDLS and YYNGEE. After removal of 4 bases from V and 5 bases from J, the junction contained 8 bases not matched to a gene. In nucleotides, the CDR3 is TGTGCCAGCAGCCCCACCCCGACTAGCGGGAACAATGAGCAGTTCTTC. It translates to CASSPTPTSGNNEQFF.

The CDR3 spells CASTQGNNSPLHF. As DNA, the CDR3 is TGTGCCAGCACGCAGGGTAATAATTCACCCCTCCACTTT. The genes are TRBV6-5 and TRBJ1-6, with a possible D match to TRBD1 (5 bases). CDR3 size: 13 residues. Germline V gene data show CDR1 as MNHEY and CDR2 as SVGAGI. The V end was cut by 7 bases, the J end by 5 bases, with 9 bases between.

V gene TRBV11-2 combines with J gene TRBJ2-1; a possible D gene is TRBD1 (5 bases). Germline assignment: CDR1 SGHAT and CDR2 FQNNGV. This CDR3 has 15 amino acids. V was clipped by 6 bases and J by 7 bases, with 19 bases between them. The CDR3 is CASRLWSGPPNEQFF. The CDR3 DNA sequence: TGTGCCAGCAGATTATGGTCAGGGCCTCCAAATGAGCAGTTCTTC.

The chain is built from TRBV5-8 and TRBJ1-5, with no clear D. V was clipped by 5 bases and J by 4 bases, with 13 bases between them. This CDR3 contains 14 residues. Germline assignment: CDR1 SGHTS and CDR2 YDEGEE. The CDR3 DNA follows: TGTGCCAGCAGGGGCTCAGGAGCAAATCAGCCCCAGCATTTT. Its protein product is CASRGSGANQPQHF. The whole variable domain, remainder taken from reference TRBV5-8 and TRBJ1-5, is EAGVTQSPTHLIKTRGQQATLRCSPISGHTSVYWYQQALGLGLQFLLWYDEGEERNRGNFPPRFSGRQFPNYSSELNVNALELEDSALYLCASRGSGANQPQHFGDGTRLSIL.

The chain recombines TRBV6-5 with TRBJ1-2, with D tentatively TRBD1 (5 bases). There are 13 residues in the CDR3. Trimming removed 7 bases at V and 8 bases at J, with 17 bases between. Germline CDR1 is MNHEY and CDR2 is SVGAGI. Here the CDR3 reads CASTRTGTGGYTF. CDR3 nucleotide sequence: TGTGCCAGCACTAGGACTGGGACGGGAGGCTACACCTTC.

The chain recombines TRBV4-2 with TRBJ2-5; the D is unclear. Germline-derived CDR1 and CDR2 are LGHNA and YNFKEQ. This CDR3 contains 14 residues. V was pared by 0 bases and J by 5 bases, with 10 bases between. CDR3 nucleotides: TGTGCCAGCAGCCAAGATCTCCCCTCGGAGACCCAGTACTTC. Translated, it gives CASSQDLPSETQYF.

The rearrangement joins TRBV6-6 to TRBJ2-7; TRBD1 matches at 9 bases. Germline assignment: CDR1 MNHNY and CDR2 SVGAGI (reference sequence). V was pared by 5 bases and J by 1 base, with 9 bases of the junction left unmatched. This CDR3 contains 16 residues. CDR3: CASSPSTGGSSYEQYF. Written as DNA, the CDR3 is TGTGCCAGCAGTCCTTCGACAGGGGGGAGTTCCTACGAGCAGTACTTC.

V is TRBV6-1 and J is TRBJ1-3; D is ambiguous. Trimming cost V 2 bases and J 0 bases, with 14 bases left between them. CDR1 is MNHNS, CDR2 SASEGT, per germline. The CDR3 is 17 residues long. CDR3 region: CASSENYGRSSGNTIYF. DNA for the CDR3: TGTGCCAGCAGTGAAAATTATGGCAGGAGCTCTGGAAACACCATATATTTT.